This T cell receptor beta chain was recorded in a study of blood T cell repertoires in COVID-19. Seattle cases were enrolled at active infection and followed longitudinally. The CDR3 runs to 15 residues. Germline values: CDR1 SGHRS, CDR2 YFSETQ. Deletions cut 0 bases from V and 1 base from J, with 11 bases between. The data were produced by immunoSEQ multiplex PCR, yet TCRdb's version contains in-frame clones alone and is incomplete. The table includes roughly 200,000 clones, around 80% detected once. This chain links TRBV5-1 with TRBJ2-7, with a possible D match to TRBD2 (7 bases). The TCR originated in a woman older than 75 with COVID-19, enrolled during active disease. Material for sequencing was peripheral blood. The CDR3 spells CASSLEGGQSYEQYV. Written as DNA, the CDR3 is TGCGCCAGCAGCTTGGAGGGGGGGCAATCCTACGAGCAGTACGTC.